These 12 T cell receptor beta chains were all obtained from the same sample, sequenced in a study of blood T cells in healthy people across ages. Primers used in a second PCR of roughly 6 to 12 cycles were a sample-barcoded 5' primer and a J-beta primer mix. One entry per CDR3 protein, called by TCRdb with MiXCR from the 5' RACE reads. The sample lists about 900,000 distinct CDR3 sequences, around 68% occurring once. Sequenced: blood. Every receptor here comes from a man aged 25 to 45 in good health.

V and J are TRBV5-4 and TRBJ1-1; D not resolved. Trimming took off 4 bases at V and 3 bases at J, with 7 bases between the two ends. Germline assignment: CDR1 SGHNT and CDR2 YYREEE (reference sequence). CDR3 length: 12 amino acids. DNA for the CDR3: TGTGCCAGCAGCCCCTCAGACACTGAAGCTTTCTTT. Its translation is CASSPSDTEAFF.

The chain links TRBV12-3 or TRBV12-4 to TRBJ2-5; no clear D. V lost 3 bases and J 1 base, leaving 12 bases between the germline ends. This CDR3 spans 15 amino acids. The CDR3, as DNA: TGTGCCAGCAGTTTGGCGGAGCAGATCCAAGAGACCCAGTACTTC. Its protein product is CASSLAEQIQETQYF.

The CDR3 coding sequence is TGTGCCAGCCGCCGGCTCGCTGACTCCTACGAGCAGTACTTC. This codes for CASRRLADSYEQYF. V and J are TRBV6-5 and TRBJ2-7; D is ambiguous. Trimming shortened V by 8 bases and J by 0 bases, and 14 bases separated the two germline ends. The CDR3 sequence is 14 residues long. CDR1 is MNHEY and CDR2 is SVGAGI in the germline V gene.

V gene TRBV12-3 or TRBV12-4 combines with J gene TRBJ1-4; 8 bases are shared with TRBD1. Trimming at V came to 6 bases and at J to 8 bases, leaving 8 bases not matched to a gene. This CDR3 region has 14 residues. CDR3: CASRYGTGPEKLFF. The CDR3 nucleotides read TGTGCCAGCAGGTACGGGACAGGTCCCGAAAAACTGTTTTTT.

This clonotype came up once. In DNA, the CDR3 is TGCAGTGCTAGAGTGGCGGGGAACAAAGAGACCCAGTACTTC. Its translation is CSARVAGNKETQYF. The V call is TRBV20-1, the J call TRBJ2-5; the D gene is possibly TRBD2 (6 bases). The CDR3 is made up of 14 amino acids. The germline CDR1 and CDR2 sequences are DFQATT and SNEGSKA (reference sequence). Trimming left V 1 base short and J 3 bases short, with 12 bases between.

This chain connects TRBV6-5 to TRBJ2-1, with D unresolved. The CDR3 length is 15 residues. The germline V and J ends were trimmed by 0 bases and 5 bases, with 11 bases remaining between them. Germline CDR1 reads MNHEY; CDR2 reads SVGAGI. The CDR3 DNA reads as TGTGCCAGCAGTTACTCAAGAGAGGTCGACAATGAGCAGTTCTTC. Translated: CASSYSREVDNEQFF.

As regards this clonotype: Given a much more abundant clone one base away, this may be a read error. This chain joins TRBV7-2 and TRBJ2-4; TRBD1 might be the D (7 bases). Per the germline V gene, CDR1 is SGHTA and CDR2 is FQGNSA. There are 16 residues in the CDR3. V shed 0 bases and J shed 14 bases, with 23 bases lying between them. DNA for the CDR3: TGTGCCAGCAGCTTAGCGGGCGGGACAGCTGTGGAGACCAAGTACTTC. Amino acids: CASSLAGGTAVETKYF.

The chain employs TRBV20-1 and TRBJ1-5; D remains ambiguous. Germline CDR1 is DFQATT and CDR2 is SNEGSKA (reference sequence). V was clipped by 4 bases and J by 4 bases, with 8 bases between them. The CDR3 contains 12 residues. Written as DNA, the CDR3 is TGCAGTGCTACTTACAGAAATCAGCCCCAGCATTTT. Translation gives CSATYRNQPQHF.

The genes are TRBV20-1 and TRBJ2-2; 7 bases match TRBD1. The J segment lost 0 bases and the V segment lost 0 bases, leaving 4 bases of the junction unmatched. Germline lookup yields CDR1 DFQATT and CDR2 SNEGSKA (reference sequence). The CDR3 contains 16 residues. The CDR3 loop is CSARDARGTNTGELFF. CDR3 in DNA: TGCAGTGCTAGAGATGCCAGGGGGACGAACACCGGGGAGCTGTTTTTT.

The CDR3 sequence: CASSFEGQGETQYF. Here the CDR3 DNA reads TGTGCCAGCAGCTTCGAGGGGCAGGGGGAGACCCAGTACTTC. The chain links TRBV7-9 to TRBJ2-5, with D possibly being TRBD1 (6 bases). Germline V CDR1 and CDR2: SEHNR, FQNEAQ (reference sequence). V lost 3 bases to trimming and J lost 5 bases, with 13 bases between them. This CDR3 has 14 amino acids.

V usage is TRBV6-1 and J usage is TRBJ1-4; D is perhaps TRBD1 (5 bases). Per germline, CDR1 MNHNS and CDR2 SASEGT. V was trimmed by 2 bases and J by 5 bases, leaving 12 bases between them. This CDR3 comprises 15 residues. The CDR3: CASSESWGENEKLFF. The DNA of the CDR3 is TGTGCCAGCAGTGAAAGTTGGGGGGAAAATGAAAAACTGTTTTTT.

The rearrangement links TRBV4-1 to TRBJ1-2; D unresolved. There are 13 residues in the CDR3. Trimming removed 1 base from V and 7 bases from J, with 10 bases in between. Germline values: CDR1 MGHRA, CDR2 YSYEKL. CDR3 sequence (DNA): TGCGCCAGCAGCCAAGTCCACGAGACTGGCTACACCTTC. Translating it yields CASSQVHETGYTF.